The 17 T cell receptor beta chains below come from one sample, sequenced in a study of regulatory T cells in long-lasting Graves disease. Assembly of TCR beta libraries relied on iRepertoire HTBI primers together with Arm-PCR of CDR3 regions. MiXCR, applied by TCRdb to the multiplex PCR reads, yields one record per CDR3 protein. The repertoire includes roughly 360,000 distinct CDR3 sequences, roughly 10% of them detected once, and approximately 17% sits in the top ten. Time point indicated: newly diagnosed GD, antithyroid drugs for less than 3 months. With RNA extracted from PBMCs as input, the TCR library was made. These data also formed part of another study, on T cells in Graves' hyperthyroidism and ophthalmopathy.

Sequences were derived from peripheral blood mononuclear cells (PBMCs), sampled at new diagnosis, from a patient treated with antithyroid drugs. These receptors all come from a woman younger than 30 with Graves disease.

The sample holds many counts of this clonotype. CDR3 DNA: TGTGCCAGCAGTTTGGCGACCCTCTCCTACGAGCAGTACTTC. Translation: CASSLATLSYEQYF. The chain couples TRBV12-3 or TRBV12-4 to TRBJ2-7; D is unclear. CDR3 length: 14 amino acids. Trimming removed 3 bases at V and 0 bases at J, with 9 bases between.

The J gene is TRBJ1-5, the V gene TRBV15; maybe TRBD1 (5 bases). Germline lookup yields CDR1 LNHNV and CDR2 YYDKDF (reference sequence). The CDR3 has 14 residues. V shed 0 bases and J shed 6 bases, with 9 bases lying between them. The CDR3 loop is CATSRDPGSQPQHF. The CDR3 DNA reads TGTGCCACCAGCAGAGATCCAGGGTCTCAGCCCCAGCATTTT.

This clonotype was seen ten or more times. The chain uses TRBV12-3 or TRBV12-4 and TRBJ1-2; tentatively, D is TRBD1 (6 bases). CDR3 length equals 13 residues. V lost 2 bases, J lost 3 bases, and 7 bases lay in between. As DNA, the CDR3 is TGTGCCAGCAGTTTAAGGGGGTACTATGGCTACACCTTC. It codes for CASSLRGYYGYTF.

This chain connects TRBV10-2 to TRBJ2-5; 8 bases match TRBD1. CDR3 length: 16 amino acids. Trimming cost V 0 bases and J 2 bases; bases outside gene matches: 5. The germline CDR1 and CDR2 sequences are WSHSY and SAAADI. This CDR3 is CASSESVGQGQETQYF. In nucleotides, the CDR3 is TGCGCCAGCAGTGAGTCGGTCGGACAGGGTCAAGAGACCCAGTACTTC.

Concerning this clonotype itself: One base away lies a much larger clone, so this may be a sequencing read error. This chain links TRBV6-1 with TRBJ1-1; maybe TRBD1 (5 bases). The germline V and J ends were trimmed by 6 bases and 4 bases, with 15 bases remaining between them. Germline V gene lookup returns CDR1 MNHNS and CDR2 SASEGT. The CDR3 contains 14 residues. CDR3 region: CASRDGGLSTEAFF. The CDR3 DNA sequence: TGTGCCAGCAGGGATGGGGGGTTGAGCACTGAAGCTTTCTTT.

This sequence joins TRBV6-1 and TRBJ1-2; the D gene is possibly TRBD1 (6 bases). Germline CDR1 MNHNS, CDR2 SASEGT. CDR3 length: 15 amino acids. Trimming removed 2 bases at V and 3 bases at J, with 13 bases between. As DNA, the CDR3 is TGTGCCAGCAGTGAAACAGGGCGCCCGGACTATGGCTACACCTTC. As protein: CASSETGRPDYGYTF.

The rearrangement joins TRBV11-1 to TRBJ2-5; 8 nucleotides agree with TRBD2. Germline V gene lookup returns CDR1 SGHAT and CDR2 FQDESV (reference sequence). The CDR3 contains 18 residues. The trim removed 5 bases at V and 2 bases at J, leaving 16 bases unmatched. The CDR3 here is CASSPGRNRASGQETQYF. DNA for the CDR3: TGTGCCAGCAGCCCGGGACGCAACAGGGCTAGCGGGCAAGAGACCCAGTACTTC.

Only one count was recorded for this clonotype. V is TRBV12-3 or TRBV12-4 and J is TRBJ2-6, with 7 bases identical to TRBD1. V lost 6 bases, J lost 5 bases, and 10 bases stayed unmatched. The CDR3 has 16 amino acids. The CDR3: CASRTGAARRANVLTF. In nucleotides, the CDR3 is TGTGCCAGCAGAACAGGGGCCGCCAGGAGGGCCAACGTCCTGACTTTC.

This clonotype was recorded many times. V gene TRBV12-3 or TRBV12-4 combines with J gene TRBJ2-7; TRBD1 agrees at 7 bases. Trimming took 6 bases from V and 4 from J; bases not matched to a gene: 12. CDR3 size: 15 residues. CDR3 protein: CASSHRAAGGYEQYF. CDR3 nucleotide sequence: TGTGCCAGCAGCCACCGAGCGGCAGGGGGTTACGAGCAGTACTTC.

The sample holds many counts of this clonotype. This chain connects TRBV20-1 to TRBJ1-2; D call uncertain. Germline CDR1 and CDR2: DFQATT and SNEGSKA (reference sequence). The V and J ends lost 7 bases and 3 bases respectively, with 15 bases between them. This CDR3 has 13 residues. This CDR3 reads CSVAMMPDYGYTF. CDR3 DNA sequence: TGCAGTGTTGCTATGATGCCAGACTATGGCTACACCTTC.

The table lists this clonotype with many counts. The chain is built from TRBV7-3 and TRBJ2-1; no reliable D call. V lost 5 bases and J 10 bases, leaving 9 bases between the germline ends. Germline V CDR1 and CDR2: SGHTA, FQGTGA. This CDR3 has 11 residues. The CDR3 region has the DNA TGTGCCAGCAGCCTTACCGGCGAGCAGTTCTTC. It yields the protein CASSLTGEQFF.

There are many counts of this clonotype. CDR3 residues: CASSRHTADTEAFF. The CDR3 nucleotides are TGTGCCAGCAGCCGCCATACTGCGGACACTGAAGCTTTCTTT. This rearrangement joins TRBV3-1 to TRBJ1-1; D not resolved. Germline V lookup: CDR1 LGHDT, CDR2 YNNKEL (reference sequence). The CDR3 is made up of 14 amino acids. V was pared by 4 bases and J by 3 bases, with 12 bases between. The entire variable domain, with the rest obtained from reference TRBV3-1 and TRBJ1-1, is as follows: DTAVSQTPKYLVTQMGNDKSIKCEQNLGHDTMYWYKQDSKKFLKIMFSYNNKELIINETVPNRFSPKSPDKAHLNLHINSLELGDSAVYFCASSRHTADTEAFFGQGTRLTVV.

The rearrangement uses TRBV7-9 and TRBJ1-2; 8 positions match TRBD1. CDR3 size: 14 residues. V shed 7 bases, J shed 3 bases, and the junction held 7 bases outside the gene matches. Germline lookup yields CDR1 SEHNR and CDR2 FQNEAQ (reference sequence). The CDR3 region has the DNA TGTGCCAGCATTCGACAGGGGAGTTACTATGGCTACACCTTC. It specifies CASIRQGSYYGYTF.

The rearrangement links TRBV27 to TRBJ2-1; perhaps TRBD2 as D (6 bases). The germline V gene has CDR1 MNHEY and CDR2 SMNVEV (reference sequence). V was clipped by 3 bases and J by 3 bases, with 9 bases between them. The CDR3 length is 14 residues. CDR3 DNA: TGTGCCAGCAGTTTTGGCGGGATCTACAATGAGCAGTTCTTC. This codes for CASSFGGIYNEQFF.

This clonotype was observed at least ten times. V and J are TRBV7-2 and TRBJ2-5, with D possibly matching TRBD2 (6 bases). Germline loops: CDR1 SGHTA, CDR2 FQGNSA. The V end lost 5 bases, the J end lost 1 base, and 11 bases lay between the germline ends. The CDR3 is 14 residues long. The CDR3, as DNA: TGTGCCAGCAGCATCCGGCGGGGCCAAGAGACCCAGTACTTC. Translation gives CASSIRRGQETQYF.

This clonotype was counted only a few times. CDR3 nucleotide sequence: TGTGCCAGCAGTTTAGGAGGGAGGATCTACGAGCAGTACTTC. Encoded protein: CASSLGGRIYEQYF. The genes are TRBV28 and TRBJ2-7; a weak D match, TRBD2 (6 bases). Deletions cut 2 bases from V and 3 bases from J, with 11 bases between. The germline V gene encodes CDR1 MDHEN and CDR2 SYDVKM. CDR3 size: 14 residues.

This clonotype was seen repeatedly, ten times or more. Here the CDR3 reads CASSRGQSSYEQYF. In DNA form, the CDR3 reads TGTGCCAGCAGCCGCGGACAGAGCTCCTACGAGCAGTACTTC. The gene calls are TRBV6-2 or TRBV6-3 and TRBJ2-7; D perhaps matches TRBD1 (6 bases). The germline V and J ends were trimmed by 6 bases and 0 bases, with 12 bases remaining between them. The length of the CDR3 is 14 residues. The germline CDR1 and CDR2 sequences are MNHEY and SVGEGT.